This T cell receptor beta chain is from a study of blood T cells in healthy people across ages. Whole-study findings and limits: Observed TCR beta diversity showed a strong correlation with the percentage of naive T cells as measured by flow cytometry.

With respect to this clonotype: The antigen remains undetermined.

The use of a sample-barcoded 5' primer and a J-beta primer mix characterized a second PCR of about 7 to 12 cycles. TCRdb called the 5' RACE reads again in MiXCR, with one record for every CDR3 protein. The data contain around 900,000 distinct CDR3 sequences, roughly 50% of them singletons. This CDR3 spans 16 amino acids. J gave up 3 bases and V 6 bases, and 8 bases lay outside the gene matches. Germline-derived CDR1 and CDR2 are SGHTA and FQGNSA. This chain joins TRBV7-2 and TRBJ2-5; 12 bases agree with TRBD2. The sequencing sample was made of blood. The sequence was collected from a woman aged 60-75 years in good health. This CDR3 reads CASRRTSGAWEETQYF. The CDR3 coding sequence is TGTGCCAGCAGAAGGACTAGCGGGGCATGGGAAGAGACCCAGTACTTC.